The next 14 T cell receptor beta chains were all read from a single sample in a study of CD8+CD57+ T cells in acquired aplastic anemia. Genomic DNA, serving as template, underwent TCR beta VDJ and CDR3 profiling. MiXCR was run by TCRdb on the reads, yielding one entry per CDR3 protein. Among approximately 250,000 distinct CDR3 sequences listed, roughly 82% were seen once. An expansion of CD8+CD57+ cells by flow cytometry had been shown in patients chosen for sequencing. Sequencing was performed on sorted CD4+, CD8+, or CD8+CD57+ T cells (not recorded which) from PBMCs. The receptors originated from a human donor with aplastic anemia.

Note on this clonotype: One junction end does not reproduce the germline sequence, and a read error may be involved. The rearrangement links TRBV29-1 to TRBJ2-3, with 8 bases identical to TRBD2. CDR1 and CDR2 from the germline V gene are SQVTM and ANQGSEA. The CDR3 runs 14 residues. The CDR3 is CQQPRGGCVSTQYF. The CDR3 DNA reads as TGCCAGCAGCCCCGGGGGGGCTGCGTAAGTACGCAGTATTTC.

The gene calls are TRBV19 and TRBJ2-5, with D tentatively TRBD1 (6 bases). This CDR3 comprises 15 residues. Germline CDR1 reads LNHDA; CDR2 reads SQIVND (reference sequence). The V end lost 1 base, the J end lost 5 bases, and 14 bases lay between the germline ends. The CDR3 region has the DNA TGTGCCAGTAGTATAGTTAAGGGGGTGATTGAGACCCAGTACTTC. Translated: CASSIVKGVIETQYF.

Remarks on this clonotype: In this CDR3 the conserved last residue, phenylalanine or tryptophan, is missing, so a read error is likely. Because the CDR3's place on the DNA is in doubt, the DNA is left out and the CDR3 is given as listed by TCRdb. This rearrangement joins TRBV9 to TRBJ2-1. Germline assignment: CDR1 SGDLS and CDR2 YYNGEE. Inclusive of both ends, the CDR3 amounts to 13 amino acids. CDR3 region: CASSESEWLTYEL.

The chain joins TRBV9 to TRBJ1-4, with a weak D call TRBD1 (5 bases). Germline V CDR1 and CDR2: SGDLS, YYNGEE. The CDR3 runs 16 residues. V lost 3 bases and J lost 0, with 12 bases in between. The chain's CDR3 is CASSADSGTTNEKLFF. As DNA, the CDR3 is TGTGCCAGCAGCGCCGACAGCGGGACAACTAATGAAAAACTGTTTTTT.

This rearrangement joins TRBV13 to TRBJ1-2; the match to TRBD1 covers 7 bases. CDR1 and CDR2 (germline): PRHDT, FYEKMQ (reference sequence). Trimming took 9 bases from V and 6 from J; bases not matched to a gene: 13. This CDR3 has 14 amino acids. The CDR3 region has the DNA TGTGCCAGTAGCATGCCGTACAGGGGCGATGGCTACACCTTC. It yields the protein CASSMPYRGDGYTF.

The chain employs TRBV5-5 and TRBJ2-3; D possibly corresponds to TRBD1 (5 bases). The V and J ends lost 4 bases and 5 bases respectively, with 17 bases between them. CDR1 is SGHKS and CDR2 is YYEKEE in the germline V gene (reference sequence). This CDR3 contains 15 residues. The CDR3 sequence is CASSQDTGGIDTQYF. In nucleotides, the CDR3 is TGTGCCAGCAGCCAGGACACTGGCGGAATAGATACGCAGTATTTT.

V usage is TRBV19 and J usage is TRBJ1-1; D gene unclear. The DNA end is more similar to TRBJ2-1, so the J call may be wrong. The CDR3 totals 15 residues. CDR1 and CDR2 (germline): LNHDA, SQIVND (reference sequence). The CDR3 bases are TGTGCCAGTAGTATAGAGCTGGCAGCCTACAATGAGCAGTTCTTC. This sequence encodes CASSIELAAYNEQFF.

The chain recombines TRBV5-1 with TRBJ2-7, with 11 bases aligning to TRBD2. J lost 1 base, V lost 2 bases, and 11 bases had no gene match. Germline values: CDR1 SGHRS, CDR2 YFSETQ. This CDR3 is built from 18 residues. CDR3 bases: TGCGCCAGCAGCTTAAGACTAGCGGGGAGAGCCCTTTCCTACGAGCAGTACGTC. Translation gives CASSLRLAGRALSYEQYV.

V and J are TRBV7-9 and TRBJ2-2; 9 bases are a match to TRBD1. Germline lookup yields CDR1 SEHNR and CDR2 FQNEAQ (reference sequence). This CDR3 is built from 16 residues. The trim removed 5 bases at V and 9 bases at J, leaving 13 bases unmatched. The CDR3 sequence: CASSRGTGPTTRELFF. The CDR3 DNA sequence: TGTGCCAGCAGCCGAGGGACAGGGCCCACAACCAGGGAGCTGTTTTTT.

The gene calls are TRBV7-2 and TRBJ1-2; no definite D call. The CDR3 length is 16 residues. The V and J ends lost 5 bases and 8 bases respectively, with 24 bases between them. CDR1 and CDR2 (germline): SGHTA, FQGNSA. The CDR3 is CASSHGGAEQQYGYTF. The CDR3 nucleotides are TGTGCCAGCAGCCATGGAGGCGCCGAGCAGCAGTACGGCTACACCTTC. The whole variable domain, filled in from reference TRBV7-2 and TRBJ1-2, reads GAGVSQSPSNKVTEKGKDVELRCDPISGHTALYWYRQSLGQGLEFLIYFQGNSAPDKSGLPSDRFSAERTGGSVSTLTIQRTQQEDSAVYLCASSHGGAEQQYGYTFGSGTRLTVV.

There are a few counts of this clonotype. At one of its ends the junction is not consistent with the germline gene, which may arise from a read error. The CDR3 DNA reads TGTGCCAGCGGAGGAGCTGGGAACATTCAGTACTACGGCTACACCTTC. Translated, it gives CASGGAGNIQYYGYTF. The chain combines TRBV9 with TRBJ1-2; D not certain. The CDR3 runs 16 residues. Per germline, CDR1 SGDLS and CDR2 YYNGEE.

This clonotype appeared a few times. This chain joins TRBV2 and TRBJ2-1, with D perhaps given as TRBD1 or TRBD2 (5 bases each). Germline CDR1 is SNHLY and CDR2 is FYNNEI. The germline V and J ends were trimmed by 3 bases and 5 bases, with 8 bases remaining between them. The length of the CDR3 is 13 residues. This CDR3 reads CASSDGGNNEQFF. The CDR3 DNA sequence: TGTGCCAGCAGTGATGGGGGTAACAATGAGCAGTTCTTC.

To note about this clonotype: Given the absence of the conserved phenylalanine or tryptophan at the CDR3 end, a read error is likely. The DNA is omitted, as the CDR3 cannot be located on it reliably, and the CDR3 follows TCRdb's listing. The chain combines TRBV9 with TRBJ2-3; TRBD2 is the table's D call, not checked against the DNA. Counting both end residues, the CDR3 totals 13 amino acids. Germline CDR1 and CDR2: SGDLS and YYNGEE. The CDR3 sequence: CASSHWTSGRNEL.

The rearrangement uses TRBV7-9 and TRBJ2-6; D remains unclear. This CDR3 comprises 16 residues. Germline lookup yields CDR1 SEHNR and CDR2 FQNEAQ (reference sequence). V lost 6 bases, J lost 16 bases, and 28 bases lay in between. DNA of the CDR3: TGTGCCAGCAGAATGGACGGCTATGAGCAGGTCTTCGGGCTGACTTTC. The encoded protein is CASRMDGYEQVFGLTF.